Described below is a single TCR beta chain sequence and its context. Its antigen is unidentified. These data originate in a study of T cell responses to AZD1222 COVID-19 vaccine. Sequencing was performed with immunoSEQ multiplex PCR; in TCRdb, only in-frame clones are kept and a portion is missing. The data show roughly 100,000 clones, with more than 85% seen just once and more than 4% held by the top ten. General study findings and limits: CD4 TCRs covered the whole spike, strongest at regions 160-218 and 743-854. Clonal diversity may have been underestimated in mostly white British donors. Baseline testing showed seropositivity in only a handful of AZD1222 recipients.

V dropped 6 bases and J dropped 6 bases, with 15 bases sitting between them. The CDR3 consists of 15 residues. Germline CDR1 is MDHEN and CDR2 is SYDVKM. The chain links TRBV28 to TRBJ1-6; D is unclear. The specimen comprised peripheral blood, sampled on day 0 of AZD1222 vaccination. The clonotype originates from an adult in good health. CDR3 region: CASRNMVLLNSPLHF. The CDR3 DNA is TGTGCCAGCAGAAATATGGTCCTCCTTAATTCACCCCTCCACTTT. The whole variable domain, filled in from reference TRBV28 and TRBJ1-6, reads DVKVTQSSRYLVKRTGEKVFLECVQDMDHENMFWYRQDPGLGLRLIYFSYDVKMKEKGDIPEGYSVSREKKERFSLILESASTNQTSMYLCASRNMVLLNSPLHFGNGTRLTVT.